The clone carrying this T cell receptor beta chain was picked up one time. Its antigen is currently unknown. The sample originates from a study of shared clonotypes between healthy human individuals. At the level of the study: Per-donor plates numbered three CD4 naive, three CD4 memory, two CD8 naive and one CD8 memory.

Replicate PCRs for sorted subsets used about 200 ng DNA; this equaled 25,000 to 35,000 T cell genomes. Clones were sequenced by immunoSEQ multiplex PCR, and TCRdb holds only the in-frame ones, with some missing. The sample holds approximately 2,300,000 clones; around 93% are singletons and the top ten take approximately 0.41%. Study-wide results and caveats: Generally, estimated richness proved larger in naive subsets than it did in memory subsets.

The healthy adult donors were HIV-negative and reported no recent acute infections or vaccinations. The V and J ends lost 1 base and 3 bases respectively, with 6 bases between them. Germline CDR1 is MRHNA and CDR2 is SNTAGT. The length of the CDR3 is 14 residues. The source is a man aged 18 to 30 in good health. Some clones in this sample may be carry-over from other donors' samples. The sequencing sample was made of naive CD4+ T cells from PBMCs. Subset defined: CD45RA+ positively selected. The chain combines TRBV6-4 with TRBJ2-2; tentative D call: TRBD2 (5 bases). CDR3 region: CASSDYGDTGELFF. The CDR3 DNA reads as TGTGCCAGCAGTGACTACGGGGACACCGGGGAGCTGTTTTTT.